This TCR beta chain was recorded in a study of blood T cells in healthy people across ages. CDR3 length: 16 amino acids. J was trimmed by 3 bases and V by 5 bases; bases with no gene match: 12. With regard to this clonotype: Its target is not known.

Collection of 9.5 to 10 milliliters of peripheral blood was performed for each donor. Whole-study findings and limits: Significant beta diversity loss was already apparent by age approximately 36, declining roughly linearly.

A second PCR, run for about 7 to 11 cycles, used a sample-barcoded 5' primer plus a J-beta primer mix. Each cDNA molecule was tagged by a template-switch adaptor that had 12 random nucleotides. One entry per CDR3 protein results from TCRdb running MiXCR on the 5' RACE reads. The data contain around 1.5 million distinct CDR3 sequences, about 31% of them singletons. The sequence came from a woman between 25 and 40 years old in good health. Sequenced: blood. The gene calls are TRBV12-3 or TRBV12-4 and TRBJ2-7, with 8 positions matching TRBD1. The CDR3 loop reads CASSLYRDRSRYEQYF. The CDR3 DNA sequence: TGTGCCAGCAGTCTATACCGGGACAGGAGTCGCTACGAGCAGTACTTC.